The 24 T cell receptor beta chains given below trace back to one sample, sequenced in a study of PD-L1 blockade in urothelial cancer. This table comes from immunoSEQ multiplex PCR, and its TCRdb copy is limited to in-frame clones, with some not included. The profile shows some 52,000 clones, approximately 75% of them singletons. The sequencing used PBMCs, collected around atezolizumab (anti-PD-L1) treatment. The receptors derive from a man between 65 and 85 years old with urothelial cancer.

The chain links TRBV7-6 to TRBJ1-1, with a possible D match to TRBD1 (5 bases). The CDR3 contains 13 residues. V was shortened by 5 bases and J by 1 base, with 8 bases between the two germline ends. Germline V gene sequence: CDR1 SGHVS, CDR2 FNYEAQ. The CDR3 DNA is TGTGCCAGCAGCCAGGACACGAACACTGAAGCTTTCTTT. This encodes CASSQDTNTEAFF.

This CDR3 reads CASSLSPTGTSNQPQHF. The DNA for the CDR3 is TGTGCCAGCAGTCTTTCCCCTACAGGGACTAGCAATCAGCCCCAGCATTTT. The chain is built from TRBV7-2 and TRBJ1-5, with a possible D match to TRBD1 (6 bases). Germline values: CDR1 SGHTA, CDR2 FQGNSA. This CDR3 has 17 amino acids. Deletions cut 6 bases from V and 0 bases from J, with 18 bases between.

This sequence joins TRBV11-2 and TRBJ2-7, with TRBD2 matching over 9 bases. CDR3 length: 14 amino acids. Germline CDR1 SGHAT, CDR2 FQNNGV. The V segment lost 3 bases and the J segment 4 bases; nucleotides outside the gene matches: 4. This CDR3 is CASSLGGLAYEQYF. The CDR3, as DNA: TGTGCCAGCAGCTTGGGGGGACTAGCTTACGAGCAGTACTTC.

This chain uses TRBV7-8 with TRBJ2-7, with 12 bases matching TRBD2. V trimming: 5 bases; J trimming: 2 bases; junction bases outside the gene matches: 4. This CDR3 is 15 amino acids long. Germline V lookup: CDR1 SGHVS, CDR2 FQNEAQ. In DNA form, the CDR3 reads TGTGCCAGCAGCACCCGGACTAGCGGGACCTACGAGCAGTACTTC. Protein: CASSTRTSGTYEQYF. The entire variable domain, with the rest obtained from reference TRBV7-8 and TRBJ2-7, is as follows: GAGVSQSPRYKVAKRGQDVALRCDPISGHVSLFWYQQALGQGPEFLTYFQNEAQLDKSGLPSDRFFAERPEGSVSTLKIQRTQQEDSAVYLCASSTRTSGTYEQYFGPGTRLTVT.

The chain links TRBV5-6 to TRBJ2-7; 10 nucleotides agree with TRBD2. Germline lookup yields CDR1 SGHDT and CDR2 YYEEEE. J lost 4 bases, V lost 3 bases, and 7 bases had no gene match. This CDR3 comprises 15 residues. The CDR3 DNA is TGTGCCAGCAGCTCTTCCTCTAGCGGGAGATACGAGCAGTACTTC. The encoded protein is CASSSSSSGRYEQYF.

The chain links TRBV19 to TRBJ2-1; 8 bases fit TRBD2. Unmatched junction bases numbered 8, after V lost 0 bases and J lost 7 bases. The CDR3 is 16 residues long. Germline lookup yields CDR1 LNHDA and CDR2 SQIVND (reference sequence). CDR3 sequence (DNA): TGTGCCAGTAGTATAGATAATAGCGGGGAAAGGAATGAGCAGTTCTTC. Translation gives CASSIDNSGERNEQFF.

This clone was seen more than once but under ten times. The genes are TRBV4-2 and TRBJ2-3, with unresolved D. V gave up 5 bases and J gave up 5 bases, with 14 bases separating them. Germline V CDR1 and CDR2: LGHNA, YNFKEQ. The CDR3 covers 14 residues. As DNA, the CDR3 is TGTGCCAGCAGCTCCACGCTAGGTTTAGATACGCAGTATTTT. It codes for CASSSTLGLDTQYF.

The chain combines TRBV28 with TRBJ1-4, with 7 bases identical to TRBD1. The trim removed 2 bases at V and 6 bases at J, leaving 3 bases unmatched. Germline CDR1 is MDHEN and CDR2 is SYDVKM. This CDR3 has 14 residues. CDR3 bases: TGTGCCAGCAGTTTAACAGGGGAATATGAAAAACTGTTTTTT. Its translation is CASSLTGEYEKLFF. Based on the CDR3 plus reference TRBV28 and TRBJ1-4, the full variable domain is DVKVTQSSRYLVKRTGEKVFLECVQDMDHENMFWYRQDPGLGLRLIYFSYDVKMKEKGDIPEGYSVSREKKERFSLILESASTNQTSMYLCASSLTGEYEKLFFGSGTQLSVL.

This rearrangement joins TRBV27 to TRBJ2-7, with 13 bases matching TRBD2. The V segment lost 4 bases and the J segment 4 bases; nucleotides outside the gene matches: 7. The CDR3 is 16 amino acids. Looked up from germline, CDR1 is MNHEY and CDR2 is SMNVEV (reference sequence). The CDR3 sequence: CASSSATSGRLYEQYF. For the CDR3, the DNA is TGTGCCAGCAGTTCCGCGACTAGCGGGAGGTTATACGAGCAGTACTTC.

V is TRBV4-2 and J is TRBJ2-1; no firm D call. Germline V gene lookup returns CDR1 LGHNA and CDR2 YNFKEQ. CDR3 length: 15 residues. The V and J ends lost 0 bases and 4 bases respectively, with 10 bases between them. CDR3 sequence: CASSQDREVYNEQFF. CDR3 nucleotide sequence: TGTGCCAGCAGCCAAGATCGCGAAGTATACAATGAGCAGTTCTTC.

This sequence joins TRBV20-1 and TRBJ1-2; D is unclear. CDR3 length equals 11 residues. Between the trimmed V and J ends, which lost 7 bases and 2 bases, there was a span of 8 bases. The germline CDR1 and CDR2 sequences are DFQATT and SNEGSKA (reference sequence). The CDR3 loop is CSGRGNYGYTF. For the CDR3, the DNA is TGCAGTGGACGAGGGAACTATGGCTACACCTTC.

J is TRBJ2-2 and V is TRBV10-1; unclear D gene. The V end was cut by 0 bases, the J end by 0 bases, with 8 bases between. Germline lookup yields CDR1 WNHNN and CDR2 SYGVQD (reference sequence). The length of the CDR3 is 16 residues. In DNA form, the CDR3 reads TGCGCCAGCAGTGAGTCAGTGACAACGAACACCGGGGAGCTGTTTTTT. Protein: CASSESVTTNTGELFF.

This chain joins TRBV6-5 and TRBJ1-6; 7 positions match TRBD1. V dropped 6 bases and J dropped 7; count of bases not matched to a gene: 6. Germline loops: CDR1 MNHEY, CDR2 SVGAGI. The CDR3 is 14 residues long. CDR3 sequence reads: CASRRGQANSPLHF. CDR3 coding DNA: TGTGCCAGCAGGAGAGGACAGGCGAATTCACCCCTCCACTTT.

The gene calls are TRBV5-5 and TRBJ1-2; D is unclear. Trimming took 0 bases from V and 7 from J, leaving 16 bases between them. The CDR3 contains 15 residues. Germline V gene data show CDR1 as SGHKS and CDR2 as YYEKEE (reference sequence). The CDR3 loop is CASSLVGGPTSGYTF. The CDR3 bases are TGTGCCAGCAGCTTGGTTGGCGGCCCTACGAGTGGCTACACCTTC.

The chain uses TRBV9 and TRBJ2-7, with TRBD1 identical over 11 bases. Germline CDR1 is SGDLS and CDR2 is YYNGEE. CDR3 length: 18 residues. The V and J ends lost 3 bases and 9 bases, in that order; junction bases with no gene match: 20. CDR3 coding DNA: TGTGCCAGCAGCGCCTTCACCGGGACAGGGGGATTCTACGAGGGGCAGTACTTC. Translating it yields CASSAFTGTGGFYEGQYF. Combining the CDR3 with reference TRBV9 and TRBJ2-7 gives the whole variable domain DSGVTQTPKHLITATGQRVTLRCSPRSGDLSVYWYQQSLDQGLQFLIQYYNGEERAKGNILERFSAQQFPDLHSELNLSSLELGDSALYFCASSAFTGTGGFYEGQYFGPGTRLTVT.

The rearrangement joins TRBV5-4 to TRBJ2-1; 11 bases line up with TRBD2. Germline V CDR1 and CDR2: SGHNT, YYREEE (reference sequence). This CDR3 region has 15 residues. The J segment lost 9 bases and the V segment lost 3 bases, leaving 8 bases of the junction unmatched. In DNA form, the CDR3 reads TGTGCCAGCAGCTCAAAGGGACTAGCGGTTGGTGAGCAGTTCTTC. Translation gives CASSSKGLAVGEQFF.

V usage is TRBV28 and J usage is TRBJ1-5; D uncertain. With 6 bases removed from V and 1 base from J, the gap between germline ends came to 10 bases. The CDR3 extends over 14 amino acids. Looked up from germline, CDR1 is MDHEN and CDR2 is SYDVKM. The CDR3 loop is CASRLPGSNQPQHF. CDR3 bases: TGTGCCAGCAGACTTCCGGGAAGCAATCAGCCCCAGCATTTT.

Turning to this clone: Other DNA variants within this sample encode the same CDR3. The chain carries TRBV19 and TRBJ1-4, with 9 bases fitting TRBD1. The germline V gene encodes CDR1 LNHDA and CDR2 SQIVND (reference sequence). J was trimmed by 1 base and V by 6 bases; bases with no gene match: 0. The CDR3 has 14 residues. The CDR3 DNA reads TGTGCCAGTAGGACAGGGGGAACTAATGAAAAACTGTTTTTT. Protein sequence: CASRTGGTNEKLFF. Combining the CDR3 with reference TRBV19 and TRBJ1-4 gives the whole variable domain DGGITQSPKYLFRKEGQNVTLSCEQNLNHDAMYWYRQDPGQGLRLIYYSQIVNDFQKGDIAEGYSVSREKKESFPLTVTSAQKNPTAFYLCASRTGGTNEKLFFGSGTQLSVL.

The chain combines TRBV7-9 with TRBJ2-3; 8 bases are a match to TRBD2. Germline V CDR1 and CDR2: SEHNR, FQNEAQ (reference sequence). Trimming at V came to 4 bases and at J to 2 bases, leaving 5 bases not matched to a gene. The CDR3 has 15 amino acids. The CDR3 protein is CASSYWTSPTDTQYF. The CDR3 DNA sequence: TGTGCCAGCAGCTATTGGACTAGCCCCACAGATACGCAGTATTTT. Combining the CDR3 with reference TRBV7-9 and TRBJ2-3 gives the whole variable domain DTGVSQNPRHKITKRGQNVTFRCDPISEHNRLYWYRQTLGQGPEFLTYFQNEAQLEKSRLLSDRFSAERPKGSFSTLEIQRTEQGDSAMYLCASSYWTSPTDTQYFGPGTRLTVL.

The chain combines TRBV7-9 with TRBJ1-1, with no clear D. V gave up 1 base and J gave up 7 bases, with 7 bases separating them. The length of the CDR3 is 12 residues. From germline, CDR1 is SEHNR and CDR2 FQNEAQ (reference sequence). The CDR3 sequence: CASSLGAGEAFF. CDR3 coding DNA: TGTGCCAGCAGCTTAGGGGCAGGTGAAGCTTTCTTT.

The chain recombines TRBV30 with TRBJ2-5; 8 nucleotides line up with TRBD1. The ends lost 3 bases at V and 2 bases at J; junction bases unmatched: 2. The CDR3 consists of 13 residues. From germline, CDR1 is GTSNPN and CDR2 SVGIG (reference sequence). As DNA, the CDR3 is TGTGCCTGGAGCCGGGACAGGCAAGAGACCCAGTACTTC. This translates into CAWSRDRQETQYF.

This rearrangement joins TRBV6-6 to TRBJ1-2, with 8 bases that match TRBD1. With 7 bases clipped from V and 0 bases from J, the junction kept 7 bases outside the gene matches. Germline V gene data show CDR1 as MNHNY and CDR2 as SVGAGI (reference sequence). The CDR3 totals 15 residues. CDR3 sequence: CASTERTGSNYGYTF. The CDR3 region has the DNA TGTGCCAGCACCGAGAGGACAGGGTCTAACTATGGCTACACCTTC.

This chain links TRBV7-8 with TRBJ1-4, with D unresolved. Germline values: CDR1 SGHVS, CDR2 FQNEAQ. The V end was cut by 5 bases, the J end by 2 bases, with 9 bases between. This CDR3 region has 14 residues. CDR3 DNA: TGTGCCAGCAGCCCCGAACAGACTAATGAAAAACTGTTTTTT. Translated: CASSPEQTNEKLFF.

This chain links TRBV11-3 with TRBJ1-1, with a weak D call TRBD1 (6 bases). The V and J ends lost 0 bases and 1 base respectively, with 15 bases between them. Germline V gives CDR1 SGHNT, CDR2 YENEEA. The CDR3 has 17 residues. The CDR3 DNA sequence: TGTGCCAGCAGCTTAGAGCGAAGGGGGAGGGGGAACACTGAAGCTTTCTTT. Protein: CASSLERRGRGNTEAFF.